Presented here are 13 T cell receptor beta chains from one specimen sequenced in a study of T cells after yellow fever vaccination. TCRdb itself ran the 5' RACE reads through MiXCR, one entry per CDR3 protein. The repertoire has about 320,000 distinct CDR3 sequences, roughly an eighth of them found once; the top ten carry 2.5% to 4%. Sequencing was performed on CD4+ T cells sorted from PBMCs, taken 15 days after the yellow fever booster vaccination. These receptors came from a man aged 18 to 35 who received the YFV17D yellow fever vaccine.

This clonotype was counted only a few times. This chain links TRBV10-3 with TRBJ2-4; D may match TRBD1 or TRBD2 (6 bases each). Looked up from germline, CDR1 is ENHRY and CDR2 is SYGVKD. This CDR3 has 16 amino acids. Trimming stripped 3 bases from V and 7 bases from J, with 19 bases between. The CDR3 protein is CAISDRTGTRGNIQYF. Written as DNA, the CDR3 is TGTGCCATCAGTGACCGGACCGGGACACGGGGGAACATTCAGTACTTC.

The V and J genes are TRBV5-1 and TRBJ1-5; 9 positions match TRBD1. Germline CDR1 and CDR2: SGHRS and YFSETQ. This CDR3 has 18 amino acids. Unmatched junction bases numbered 16, after V lost 3 bases and J lost 6 bases. This CDR3 reads CASSSPLQGARVFQPQHF. CDR3 nucleotide sequence: TGCGCCAGCAGCTCCCCGCTACAGGGGGCGAGGGTGTTTCAGCCCCAGCATTTT.

The V gene is TRBV9, the J gene TRBJ1-2, with D tentatively TRBD1 (6 bases). Trimming pared 3 bases from V and 5 bases from J, leaving 11 bases between. There are 13 residues in the CDR3. Per germline, CDR1 SGDLS and CDR2 YYNGEE. Here the CDR3 reads CASSADRQYGYTF. CDR3 DNA sequence: TGTGCCAGCAGCGCTGACAGGCAATATGGCTACACCTTC.

This clonotype has ten or more counts. J is TRBJ2-6 and V is TRBV4-3, with D perhaps TRBD1 (5 bases). Germline CDR1 and CDR2: LGHNA and YSLEER. This CDR3 is 17 amino acids long. V lost 0 bases to trimming and J lost 1 base, with 10 bases between them. CDR3 DNA: TGCGCCAGCAGCCAAGACAGGGTCTGGTCTGGGGCCAACGTCCTGACTTTC. Protein product: CASSQDRVWSGANVLTF.

This clonotype was detected many times. The V gene is TRBV6-5, the J gene TRBJ2-3; 7 bases are a match to TRBD1. From germline, CDR1 is MNHEY and CDR2 SVGAGI. The CDR3 is made up of 14 amino acids. With 5 bases clipped from V and 5 bases from J, the junction kept 7 bases outside the gene matches. CDR3 region: CASSRTGTGDTQYF. DNA of the CDR3: TGTGCCAGCAGTCGGACAGGAACGGGAGATACGCAGTATTTT.

This clonotype was observed a handful of times. This chain connects TRBV7-2 to TRBJ1-6; D may be TRBD1 (6 bases). The CDR3 runs to 15 residues. The V gene's germline CDR1 is SGHTA and CDR2 FQGNSA. V gave up 5 bases and J gave up 6 bases, with 14 bases separating them. The CDR3 region is CASSLGGRPNSPLHF. CDR3 bases: TGTGCCAGCAGCCTGGGGGGCAGGCCTAATTCACCCCTCCACTTT.

This chain connects TRBV5-1 to TRBJ2-3; D gene uncertain. Trimming left V 2 bases short and J 6 bases short, with 7 bases between. CDR1 SGHRS and CDR2 YFSETQ come from the germline V gene. CDR3 length: 12 residues. In DNA, the CDR3 is TGCGCCAGCAGCTTAGCCTTTGATACGCAGTATTTT. Amino acids: CASSLAFDTQYF.

V usage is TRBV5-1 and J usage is TRBJ2-5; 10 positions agree with TRBD2. Germline CDR1 and CDR2: SGHRS and YFSETQ. The trim removed 1 base at V and 2 bases at J, leaving 5 bases unmatched. This CDR3 comprises 16 residues. CDR3 nucleotide sequence: TGCGCCAGCAGCTTGCAGGCTAGCGGGGGACAAGAGACCCAGTACTTC. Translating it yields CASSLQASGGQETQYF.

This clonotype was observed at least ten times. V usage is TRBV7-9 and J usage is TRBJ1-4, with D hard to call. The CDR3 contains 16 residues. The V gene's germline CDR1 is SEHNR and CDR2 FQNEAQ (reference sequence). Trimming shortened V by 1 base and J by 0 bases, and 9 bases separated the two germline ends. The CDR3 DNA reads TGTGCCAGCAGCTTAGGAAGGAGGGCAACTAATGAAAAACTGTTTTTT. It specifies CASSLGRRATNEKLFF. The complete variable domain, with remaining parts taken from reference TRBV7-9 and TRBJ1-4, reads DTGVSQNPRHKITKRGQNVTFRCDPISEHNRLYWYRQTLGQGPEFLTYFQNEAQLEKSRLLSDRFSAERPKGSFSTLEIQRTEQGDSAMYLCASSLGRRATNEKLFFGSGTQLSVL.

This clonotype was observed a handful of times. The V gene is TRBV5-1, the J gene TRBJ2-5, with a weak D call TRBD2 (5 bases). CDR1 is SGHRS and CDR2 is YFSETQ in the germline V gene. The CDR3 spans 15 residues. With 2 bases removed from V and 0 bases from J, the gap between germline ends came to 11 bases. CDR3 protein: CASSLGSGYQETQYF. The CDR3 DNA reads as TGCGCCAGCAGCTTAGGGAGTGGGTACCAAGAGACCCAGTACTTC.

The gene calls are TRBV6-1 and TRBJ1-5; the match to TRBD1 covers 7 bases. The germline CDR1 and CDR2 sequences are MNHNS and SASEGT. With 7 bases clipped from V and 4 bases from J, the junction kept 4 bases outside the gene matches. The CDR3 has 13 residues. CDR3 bases: TGTGCCAGCACTGGGACAGTTAATCAGCCCCAGCATTTT. Translated: CASTGTVNQPQHF.

The CDR3 loop reads CASSRTGVIGYTF. CDR3 sequence (DNA): TGTGCCAGCTCACGGACAGGGGTGATCGGCTACACCTTC. The chain uses TRBV18 and TRBJ1-2; TRBD1 aligns across 9 bases. The J segment lost 8 bases and the V segment lost 4 bases, leaving 5 bases of the junction unmatched. The CDR3 is 13 amino acids. CDR1 and CDR2 from the germline V gene are KGHSH and LQKENI.

The chain joins TRBV7-8 to TRBJ2-5; the D gene is possibly TRBD2 (6 bases). Germline values: CDR1 SGHVS, CDR2 FQNEAQ. The V end lost 3 bases, the J end lost 5 bases, and 10 bases lay between the germline ends. This CDR3 has 13 residues. The CDR3 nucleotides are TGTGCCAGCAGCTTCGTTCGGGAGGAGACCCAGTACTTC. Protein sequence: CASSFVREETQYF. The full variable domain, in which reference TRBV7-8 and TRBJ2-5 provide the parts outside the CDR3, is GAGVSQSPRYKVAKRGQDVALRCDPISGHVSLFWYQQALGQGPEFLTYFQNEAQLDKSGLPSDRFFAERPEGSVSTLKIQRTQQEDSAVYLCASSFVREETQYFGPGTRLLVL.